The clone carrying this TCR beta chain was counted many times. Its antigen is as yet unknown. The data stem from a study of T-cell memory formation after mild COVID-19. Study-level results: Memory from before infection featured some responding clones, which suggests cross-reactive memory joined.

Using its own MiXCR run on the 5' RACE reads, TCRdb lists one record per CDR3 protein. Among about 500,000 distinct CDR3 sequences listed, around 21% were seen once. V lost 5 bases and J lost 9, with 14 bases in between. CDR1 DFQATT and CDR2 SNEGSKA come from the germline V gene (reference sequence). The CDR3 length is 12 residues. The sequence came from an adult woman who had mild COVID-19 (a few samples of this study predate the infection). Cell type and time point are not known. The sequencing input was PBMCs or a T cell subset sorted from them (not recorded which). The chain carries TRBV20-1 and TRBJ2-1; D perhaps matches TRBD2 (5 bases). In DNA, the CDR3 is TGCAGTGCTCCCACTAGACTGGGTGAGCAGTTCTTC. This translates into CSAPTRLGEQFF.